This T cell receptor beta chain was sequenced for a study of cytomegalovirus exposure and HLA in healthy donors. Overall study: There were approximately 81 million unique TCRs (from HLA-typed donors) in an early data release.

The PCR was carried out with 60 Vbeta primers and 13 Jbeta primers. The assay was immunoSEQ multiplex PCR, and TCRdb's table has in-frame clones only and misses some. The data contain roughly 190,000 clones, under 80% of them seen just once; the ten biggest clones take up about 3.2%. Study findings and constraints: The investigators catalogued 160 or so TCR beta chains as cytomegalovirus-associated. Analysis performed later showed TCR beta chains linked to HLA being more clonally expanded than equally common others.

With regard to this clone: The antigen is unknown.

The CDR3 contains 18 residues. Germline V gene lookup returns CDR1 LNHDA and CDR2 SQIVND (reference sequence). Trimming took 7 bases from V and 3 from J; bases not matched to a gene: 18. Healthy bone marrow donors formed the donor group. The sample consisted of PBMCs. The receptor was derived from a man aged 35 to 55 in good health and CMV-seronegative. The gene calls are TRBV19 and TRBJ2-3; 8 bases align to TRBD1. The chain's CDR3 is CASTPHPSGQGGTDTQYF. The CDR3 DNA is TGTGCCAGTACCCCCCACCCCTCCGGACAGGGTGGGACAGATACGCAGTATTTT.